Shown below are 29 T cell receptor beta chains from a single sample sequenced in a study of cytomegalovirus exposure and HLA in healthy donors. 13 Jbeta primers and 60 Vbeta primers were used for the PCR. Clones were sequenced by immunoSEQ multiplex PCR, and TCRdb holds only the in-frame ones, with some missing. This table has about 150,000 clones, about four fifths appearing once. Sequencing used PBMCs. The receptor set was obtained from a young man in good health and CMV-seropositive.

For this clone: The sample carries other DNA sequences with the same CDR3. This CDR3 is CASSQERDFAYNEQFF. CDR3 nucleotides: TGTGCCAGCAGCCAAGAAAGGGACTTCGCCTACAATGAGCAGTTCTTC. The chain joins TRBV4-2 to TRBJ2-1; D possibly corresponds to TRBD2 (6 bases). Germline lookup yields CDR1 LGHNA and CDR2 YNFKEQ. V was pared by 0 bases and J by 2 bases, with 11 bases between. The CDR3 totals 16 residues.

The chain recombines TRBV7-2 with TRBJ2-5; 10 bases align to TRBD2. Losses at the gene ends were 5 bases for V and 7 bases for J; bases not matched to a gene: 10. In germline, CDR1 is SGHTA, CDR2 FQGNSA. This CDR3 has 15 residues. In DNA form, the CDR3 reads TGTGCCAGCAGCAGCGGGACTAGCGCTGGGGGGACCCAGTACTTC. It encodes CASSSGTSAGGTQYF.

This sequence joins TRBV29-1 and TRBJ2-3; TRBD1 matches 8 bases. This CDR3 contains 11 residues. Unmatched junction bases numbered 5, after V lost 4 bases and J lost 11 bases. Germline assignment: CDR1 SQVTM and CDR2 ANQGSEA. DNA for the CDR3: TGCAGCGTTGCTGAGGACAGGGAGCAGTATTTT. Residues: CSVAEDREQYF.

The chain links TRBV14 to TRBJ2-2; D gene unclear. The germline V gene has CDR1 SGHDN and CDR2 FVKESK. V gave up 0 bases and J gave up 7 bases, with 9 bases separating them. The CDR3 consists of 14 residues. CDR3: CASSQDIRFGELFF. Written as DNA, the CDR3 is TGTGCCAGCAGCCAAGATATCAGGTTCGGGGAGCTGTTTTTT.

DNA of the CDR3: TGTGCCAGCAGCATGACAGGGTCTAATGAAAAACTGTTTTTT. This codes for CASSMTGSNEKLFF. The chain uses TRBV28 and TRBJ1-4; 7 positions match TRBD1. Germline CDR1 and CDR2: MDHEN and SYDVKM. CDR3 length: 14 amino acids. With V trimmed by 6 bases and J by 3 bases, 4 bases remained unmatched.

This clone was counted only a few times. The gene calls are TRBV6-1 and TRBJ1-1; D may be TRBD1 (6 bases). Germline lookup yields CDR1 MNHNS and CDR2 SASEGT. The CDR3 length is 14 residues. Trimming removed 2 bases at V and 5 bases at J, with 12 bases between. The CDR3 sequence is CASSEYGGGTEAFF. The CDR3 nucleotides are TGTGCCAGCAGTGAATATGGGGGCGGGACTGAAGCTTTCTTT.

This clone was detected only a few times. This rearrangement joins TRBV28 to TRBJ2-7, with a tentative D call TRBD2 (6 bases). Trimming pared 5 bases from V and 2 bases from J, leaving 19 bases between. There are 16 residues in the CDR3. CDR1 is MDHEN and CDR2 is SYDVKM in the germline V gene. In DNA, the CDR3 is TGTGCCAGCAGTCCTGTCGGGAGAGGCACTACCTACGAGCAGTACTTC. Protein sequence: CASSPVGRGTTYEQYF.

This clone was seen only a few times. The CDR3 nucleotides read TGTGCCAGCAGTTATACACAGGGGGACGGGAGTTCACCCCTCCACTTT. Protein: CASSYTQGDGSSPLHF. The chain recombines TRBV6-6 with TRBJ1-6, with TRBD1 matching over 8 bases. The CDR3 totals 16 residues. Trimming at V came to 3 bases and at J to 9 bases, leaving 10 bases not matched to a gene. The germline V gene encodes CDR1 MNHNY and CDR2 SVGAGI (reference sequence).

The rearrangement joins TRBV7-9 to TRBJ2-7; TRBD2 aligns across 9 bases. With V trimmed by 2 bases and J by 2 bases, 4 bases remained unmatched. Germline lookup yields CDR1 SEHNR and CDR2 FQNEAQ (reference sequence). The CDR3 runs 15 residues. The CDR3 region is CASSLTGLATYEQYF. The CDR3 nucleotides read TGTGCCAGCAGCTTAACGGGACTAGCTACCTACGAGCAGTACTTC. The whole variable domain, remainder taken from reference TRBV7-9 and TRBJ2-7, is DTGVSQNPRHKITKRGQNVTFRCDPISEHNRLYWYRQTLGQGPEFLTYFQNEAQLEKSRLLSDRFSAERPKGSFSTLEIQRTEQGDSAMYLCASSLTGLATYEQYFGPGTRLTVT.

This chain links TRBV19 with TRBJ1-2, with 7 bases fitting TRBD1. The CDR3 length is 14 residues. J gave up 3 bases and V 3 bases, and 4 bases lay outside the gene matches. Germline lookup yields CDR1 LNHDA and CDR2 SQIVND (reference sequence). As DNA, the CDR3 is TGTGCCAGTAGTATGCAGGGGGAAGACTATGGCTACACCTTC. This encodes CASSMQGEDYGYTF.

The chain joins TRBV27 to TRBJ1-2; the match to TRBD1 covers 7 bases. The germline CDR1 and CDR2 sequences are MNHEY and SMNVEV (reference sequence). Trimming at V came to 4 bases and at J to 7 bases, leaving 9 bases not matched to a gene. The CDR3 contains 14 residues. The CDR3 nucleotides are TGTGCCAGCAGTTATACAGGGGATAGACGTGGCTACACCTTC. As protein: CASSYTGDRRGYTF.

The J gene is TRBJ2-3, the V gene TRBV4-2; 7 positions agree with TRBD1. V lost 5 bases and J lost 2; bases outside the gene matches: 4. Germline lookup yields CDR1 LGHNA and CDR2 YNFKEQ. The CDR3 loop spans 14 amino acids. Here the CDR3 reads CASSNRGSTDTQYF. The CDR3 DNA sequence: TGTGCCAGCAGCAACAGGGGCTCCACAGATACGCAGTATTTT.

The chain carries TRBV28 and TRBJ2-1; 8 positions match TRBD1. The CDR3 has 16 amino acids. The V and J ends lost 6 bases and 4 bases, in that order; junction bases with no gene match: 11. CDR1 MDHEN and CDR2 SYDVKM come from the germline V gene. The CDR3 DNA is TGTGCCAGCAGCCCCCCGGGGACAGGTACTTACAATGAGCAGTTCTTC. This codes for CASSPPGTGTYNEQFF. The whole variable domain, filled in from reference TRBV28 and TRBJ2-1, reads DVKVTQSSRYLVKRTGEKVFLECVQDMDHENMFWYRQDPGLGLRLIYFSYDVKMKEKGDIPEGYSVSREKKERFSLILESASTNQTSMYLCASSPPGTGTYNEQFFGPGTRLTVL.

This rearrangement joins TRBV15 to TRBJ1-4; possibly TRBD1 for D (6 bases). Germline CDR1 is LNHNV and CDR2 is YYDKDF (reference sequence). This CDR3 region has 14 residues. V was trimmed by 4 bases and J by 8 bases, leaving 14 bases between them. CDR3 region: CATSNLGAWEKLFF. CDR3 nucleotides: TGTGCCACCAGCAACCTGGGGGCGTGGGAAAAACTGTTTTTT. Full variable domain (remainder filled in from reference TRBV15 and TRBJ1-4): DAMVIQNPRYQVTQFGKPVTLSCSQTLNHNVMYWYQQKSSQAPKLLFHYYDKDFNNEADTPDNFQSRRPNTSFCFLDIRSPGLGDTAMYLCATSNLGAWEKLFFGSGTQLSVL.

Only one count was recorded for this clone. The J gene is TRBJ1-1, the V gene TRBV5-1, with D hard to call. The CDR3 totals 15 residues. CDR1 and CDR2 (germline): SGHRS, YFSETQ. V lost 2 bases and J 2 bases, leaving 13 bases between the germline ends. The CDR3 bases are TGCGCCAGCAGCTTTTTGGACGGACTCAACACTGAAGCTTTCTTT. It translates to CASSFLDGLNTEAFF.

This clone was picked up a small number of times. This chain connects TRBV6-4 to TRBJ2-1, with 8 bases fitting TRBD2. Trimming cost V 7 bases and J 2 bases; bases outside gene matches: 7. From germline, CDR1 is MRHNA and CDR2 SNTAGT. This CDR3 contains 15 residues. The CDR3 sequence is CASKQTSDTYNEQFF. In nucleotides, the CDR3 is TGTGCCAGCAAACAGACTAGCGACACCTACAATGAGCAGTTCTTC.

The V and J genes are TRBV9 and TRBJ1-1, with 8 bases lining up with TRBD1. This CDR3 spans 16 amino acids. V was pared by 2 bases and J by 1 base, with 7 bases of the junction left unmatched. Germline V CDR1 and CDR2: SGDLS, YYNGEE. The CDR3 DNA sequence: TGTGCCAGCAGCGTCGGACAGGGATCCTCGAACACTGAAGCTTTCTTT. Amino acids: CASSVGQGSSNTEAFF.

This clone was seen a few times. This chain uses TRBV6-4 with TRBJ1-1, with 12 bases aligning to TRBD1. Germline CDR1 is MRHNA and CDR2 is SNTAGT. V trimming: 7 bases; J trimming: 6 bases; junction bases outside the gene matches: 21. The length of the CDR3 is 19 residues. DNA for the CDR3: TGTGCCAGCACGCCCCGGGACAGGGGGCGCCAGGTGGGACCCTCTGAAGCTTTCTTT. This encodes CASTPRDRGRQVGPSEAFF.

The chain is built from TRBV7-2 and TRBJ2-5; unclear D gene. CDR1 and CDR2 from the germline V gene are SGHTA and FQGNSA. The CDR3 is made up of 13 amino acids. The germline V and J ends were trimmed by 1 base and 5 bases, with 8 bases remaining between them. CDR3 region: CASSLVTRETQYF. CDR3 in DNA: TGTGCCAGCAGCTTAGTCACCAGGGAGACCCAGTACTTC.

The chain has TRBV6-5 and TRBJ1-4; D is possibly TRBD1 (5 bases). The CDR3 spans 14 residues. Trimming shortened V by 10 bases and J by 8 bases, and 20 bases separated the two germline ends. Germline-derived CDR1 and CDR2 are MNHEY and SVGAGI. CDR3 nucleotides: TGTGCCACAAGACATGGCAGGGATTCAGAAAAACTGTTTTTT. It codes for CATRHGRDSEKLFF.

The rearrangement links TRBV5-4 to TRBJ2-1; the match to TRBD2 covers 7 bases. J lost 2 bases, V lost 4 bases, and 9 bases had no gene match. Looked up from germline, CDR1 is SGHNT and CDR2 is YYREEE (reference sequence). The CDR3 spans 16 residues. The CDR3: CASSIPRDYPYNEQFF. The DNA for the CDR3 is TGTGCCAGCAGCATCCCCCGGGACTACCCCTACAATGAGCAGTTCTTC.

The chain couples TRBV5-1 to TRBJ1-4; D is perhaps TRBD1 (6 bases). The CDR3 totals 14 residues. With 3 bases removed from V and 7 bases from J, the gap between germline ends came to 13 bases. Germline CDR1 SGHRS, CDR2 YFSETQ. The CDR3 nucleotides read TGCGCCAGCAGCTCGATACAGGGAGCTGAAAAACTGTTTTTT. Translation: CASSSIQGAEKLFF.

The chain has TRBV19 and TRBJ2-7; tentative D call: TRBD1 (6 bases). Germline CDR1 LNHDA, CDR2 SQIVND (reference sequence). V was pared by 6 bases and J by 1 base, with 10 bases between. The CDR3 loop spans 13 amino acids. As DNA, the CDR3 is TGTGCCAGTAGCCGACAGGCGTCCTACGAGCAGTACTTC. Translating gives CASSRQASYEQYF. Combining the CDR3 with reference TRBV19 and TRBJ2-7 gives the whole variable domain DGGITQSPKYLFRKEGQNVTLSCEQNLNHDAMYWYRQDPGQGLRLIYYSQIVNDFQKGDIAEGYSVSREKKESFPLTVTSAQKNPTAFYLCASSRQASYEQYFGPGTRLTVT.

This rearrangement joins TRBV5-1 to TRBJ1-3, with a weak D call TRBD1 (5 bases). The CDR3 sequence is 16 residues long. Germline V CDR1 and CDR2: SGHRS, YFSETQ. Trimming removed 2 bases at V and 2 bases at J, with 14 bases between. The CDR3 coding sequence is TGCGCCAGCAGCTTCGGAGGGGCAGCTGCTGGAAACACCATATATTTT. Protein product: CASSFGGAAAGNTIYF. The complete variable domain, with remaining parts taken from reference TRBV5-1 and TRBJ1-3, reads KAGVTQTPRYLIKTRGQQVTLSCSPISGHRSVSWYQQTPGQGLQFLFEYFSETQRNKGNFPGRFSGRQFSNSRSEMNVSTLELGDSALYLCASSFGGAAAGNTIYFGEGSWLTVV.

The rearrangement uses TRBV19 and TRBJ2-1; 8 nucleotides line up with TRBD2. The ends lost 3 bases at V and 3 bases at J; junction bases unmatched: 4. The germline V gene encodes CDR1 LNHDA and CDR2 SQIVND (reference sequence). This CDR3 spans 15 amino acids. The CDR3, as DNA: TGTGCCAGTAGTATTATAGCGGGAAACTACAATGAGCAGTTCTTC. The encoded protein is CASSIIAGNYNEQFF.

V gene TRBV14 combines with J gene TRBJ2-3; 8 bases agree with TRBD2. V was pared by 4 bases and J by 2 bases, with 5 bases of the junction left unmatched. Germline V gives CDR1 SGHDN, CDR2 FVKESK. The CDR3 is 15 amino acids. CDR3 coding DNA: TGTGCCAGCAGCCTCCGGACTAGCTCCACAGATACGCAGTATTTT. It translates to CASSLRTSSTDTQYF.

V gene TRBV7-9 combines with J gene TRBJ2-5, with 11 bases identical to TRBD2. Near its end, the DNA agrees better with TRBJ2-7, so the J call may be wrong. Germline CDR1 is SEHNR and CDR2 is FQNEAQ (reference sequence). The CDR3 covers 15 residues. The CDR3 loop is CASSFTSGSLNEQYF. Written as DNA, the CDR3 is TGTGCCAGCAGCTTCACTAGCGGGAGTCTCAACGAGCAGTACTTC.

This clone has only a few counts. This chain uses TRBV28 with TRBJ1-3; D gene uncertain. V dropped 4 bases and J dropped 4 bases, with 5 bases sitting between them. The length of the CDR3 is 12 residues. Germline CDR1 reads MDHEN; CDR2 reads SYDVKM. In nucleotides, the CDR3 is TGTGCCAGCAGTTATCAGGGAAACACCATATATTTT. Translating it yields CASSYQGNTIYF.

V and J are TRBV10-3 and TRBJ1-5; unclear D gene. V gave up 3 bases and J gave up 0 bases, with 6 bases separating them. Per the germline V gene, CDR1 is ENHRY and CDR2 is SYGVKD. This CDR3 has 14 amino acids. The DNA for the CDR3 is TGTGCCATCAGTGAAAATTATAGCAATCAGCCCCAGCATTTT. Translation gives CAISENYSNQPQHF.